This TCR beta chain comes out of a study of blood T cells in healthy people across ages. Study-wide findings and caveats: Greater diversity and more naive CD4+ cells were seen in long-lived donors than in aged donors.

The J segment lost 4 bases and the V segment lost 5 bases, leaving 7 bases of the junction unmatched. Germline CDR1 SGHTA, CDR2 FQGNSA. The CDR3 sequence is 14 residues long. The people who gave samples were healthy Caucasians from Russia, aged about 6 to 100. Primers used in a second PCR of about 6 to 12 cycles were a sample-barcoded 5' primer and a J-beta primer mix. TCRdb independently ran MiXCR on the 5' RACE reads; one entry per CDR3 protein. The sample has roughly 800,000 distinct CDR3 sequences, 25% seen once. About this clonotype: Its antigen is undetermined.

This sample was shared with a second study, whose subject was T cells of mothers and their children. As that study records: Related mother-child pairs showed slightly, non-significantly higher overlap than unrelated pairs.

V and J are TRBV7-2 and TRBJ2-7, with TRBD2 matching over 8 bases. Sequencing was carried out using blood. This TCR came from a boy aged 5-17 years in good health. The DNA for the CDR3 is TGTGCCAGCAGCCCCGGGGGGGCGCTTTACGAGCAGTACTTC. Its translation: CASSPGGALYEQYF.